The 6 T cell receptor beta chains below were found in one sample sequenced in a study of blood T cell repertoires in COVID-19. Sequenced by immunoSEQ multiplex PCR; TCRdb stores in-frame clones only, minus some. The sample comprises around 50,000 clones, roughly 85% of which are singletons, and approximately 5% rests with the top ten. The specimen sequenced was peripheral blood. These receptors all stem from a human donor in a cohort sampled during active COVID-19.

CDR3 in DNA: TGTGCCAGCTCAACGCGGGACAGGGAGAACGAGCAGTACTTC. It translates to CASSTRDRENEQYF. V gene TRBV18 combines with J gene TRBJ2-7; 9 nucleotides line up with TRBD1. The CDR3 loop spans 14 amino acids. Looked up from germline, CDR1 is KGHSH and CDR2 is LQKENI. The J segment lost 5 bases and the V segment lost 5 bases, leaving 7 bases of the junction unmatched.

The chain joins TRBV30 to TRBJ2-7; 8 nucleotides align to TRBD1. V shed 3 bases, J shed 0 bases, and the junction held 4 bases outside the gene matches. The CDR3 consists of 14 residues. Germline V gene data show CDR1 as GTSNPN and CDR2 as SVGIG (reference sequence). The CDR3 protein is CAWRRDRYSYEQYF. The CDR3 DNA reads TGTGCCTGGAGGAGGGACAGGTACTCCTACGAGCAGTACTTC.

The chain joins TRBV9 to TRBJ1-4; possibly TRBD1 for D (6 bases). Trimming pared 0 bases from V and 8 bases from J, leaving 11 bases between. The germline gives CDR1 SGDLS, CDR2 YYNGEE. The CDR3 is made up of 14 amino acids. This CDR3 reads CASSVGGRGEKLFF. The CDR3 bases are TGTGCCAGCAGCGTAGGAGGGAGGGGGGAAAAACTGTTTTTT.

The chain joins TRBV3-1 (or the pseudogene TRBV3-2) to TRBJ2-7; 10 bases match TRBD2. Germline values: CDR1 LGHDT, CDR2 YNNKEL (reference sequence). This CDR3 is 16 amino acids long. V lost 2 bases to trimming and J lost 0 bases; unmatched junction nucleotides: 4. CDR3: CASSQLTSGASYEQYF. CDR3 DNA: TGTGCCAGCAGCCAACTAACTAGCGGGGCCTCCTACGAGCAGTACTTC.

The rearrangement uses TRBV6-6 and TRBJ2-1; 11 nucleotides match TRBD1. This CDR3 comprises 14 residues. V was clipped by 10 bases and J by 6 bases; unmatched bases: 8. Germline V gene data show CDR1 as MNHNY and CDR2 as SVGAGI (reference sequence). The CDR3 is CATRPGTGGNEQFF. The CDR3 coding sequence is TGTGCCACCCGTCCCGGGACAGGGGGCAATGAGCAGTTCTTC.

This chain joins TRBV14 and TRBJ2-6; 9 bases match TRBD1. The CDR3 has 18 residues. The germline V gene has CDR1 SGHDN and CDR2 FVKESK. J lost 0 bases, V lost 4 bases, and 7 bases had no gene match. In DNA, the CDR3 is TGTGCCAGCAGCCTCGGACAGGGGACCGGCTCTGGGGCCAACGTCCTGACTTTC. It codes for CASSLGQGTGSGANVLTF.